The 11 T cell receptor beta chains reported below all come from one sample, sequenced in a study of blood T cells in healthy people across ages. Alongside a J-beta primer mix, a sample-barcoded 5' primer served in a second PCR lasting roughly 7 to 12 cycles. TCRdb re-called the 5' RACE reads with MiXCR, one entry per CDR3 protein. This table holds some 1,500,000 distinct CDR3 sequences, roughly 43% found once. The sample comprised blood. Every receptor here comes from a woman under 30 in good health.

This clonotype appeared a few times. The chain couples TRBV10-3 to TRBJ2-3, with 9 bases that match TRBD2. This CDR3 is 14 amino acids long. The trim removed 6 bases at V and 4 bases at J, leaving 5 bases unmatched. CDR1 is ENHRY, CDR2 SYGVKD, per germline. The CDR3, as DNA: TGTGCCATCAGCGGGACTAGCAGTGCAGATACGCAGTATTTT. Its protein product is CAISGTSSADTQYF.

The chain employs TRBV7-2 and TRBJ1-4, with D unresolved. Looked up from germline, CDR1 is SGHTA and CDR2 is FQGNSA. Trimming shortened V by 5 bases and J by 8 bases, and 9 bases separated the two germline ends. The CDR3 covers 12 residues. The CDR3: CASSTTVEKLFF. In DNA, the CDR3 is TGTGCCAGCAGCACAACAGTAGAAAAACTGTTTTTT.

This clonotype was counted at least ten times. The chain employs TRBV5-4 and TRBJ2-3; no clear D gene. The CDR3 consists of 12 residues. The V end was cut by 3 bases, the J end by 2 bases, with 4 bases between. Germline-derived CDR1 and CDR2 are SGHNT and YYREEE (reference sequence). The CDR3 is CASSWDTDTQYF. The CDR3 region has the DNA TGTGCCAGCAGCTGGGACACAGATACGCAGTATTTT.

This clonotype has a handful of counts. The gene calls are TRBV9 and TRBJ1-5; tentative D call: TRBD1 (6 bases). The CDR3 extends over 15 amino acids. CDR1 is SGDLS and CDR2 is YYNGEE in the germline V gene. Trimming removed 0 bases from V and 4 bases from J, with 11 bases in between. The CDR3 DNA reads as TGTGCCAGCAGCGTAGCCCCGGACAGAAATCAGCCCCAGCATTTT. This codes for CASSVAPDRNQPQHF.

The rearrangement links TRBV7-9 to TRBJ1-1; maybe TRBD1 (6 bases). Germline V lookup: CDR1 SEHNR, CDR2 FQNEAQ (reference sequence). Deletions cut 5 bases from V and 1 base from J, with 17 bases between. The CDR3 spans 16 residues. The CDR3 loop reads CASSVGTGGPNTEAFF. For the CDR3, the DNA is TGTGCCAGCAGCGTAGGTACGGGGGGCCCGAACACTGAAGCTTTCTTT. The whole variable domain, filled in from reference TRBV7-9 and TRBJ1-1, reads DTGVSQNPRHKITKRGQNVTFRCDPISEHNRLYWYRQTLGQGPEFLTYFQNEAQLEKSRLLSDRFSAERPKGSFSTLEIQRTEQGDSAMYLCASSVGTGGPNTEAFFGQGTRLTVV.

CDR3 protein: CSAKRSNQPQHF. For the CDR3, the DNA is TGCAGTGCCAAGAGGAGCAATCAGCCCCAGCATTTT. The J gene is TRBJ1-5, the V gene TRBV20-1; D ambiguous. The CDR3 consists of 12 residues. CDR1 DFQATT and CDR2 SNEGSKA come from the germline V gene (reference sequence). Trimming shortened V by 6 bases and J by 1 base, and 7 bases separated the two germline ends.

The chain joins TRBV12-3 or TRBV12-4 to TRBJ2-6; TRBD1 might be the D (6 bases). Trimming left V 10 bases short and J 2 bases short, with 15 bases between. CDR3 length: 15 amino acids. CDR3 sequence: CANRDTGTGANVLTF. CDR3 nucleotides: TGTGCCAACAGGGATACAGGAACTGGGGCCAACGTCCTGACTTTC.

This clonotype was seen only a few times. The V gene is TRBV5-1, the J gene TRBJ2-1; perhaps TRBD1 as D (6 bases). Per the germline V gene, CDR1 is SGHRS and CDR2 is YFSETQ. The ends were cut back, 4 bases at V and 1 base at J, with 12 bases in the middle. The CDR3 has 15 amino acids. This chain's CDR3 is CASSPYRESYNEQFF. The CDR3 coding sequence is TGCGCCAGCAGCCCTTACAGGGAATCCTACAATGAGCAGTTCTTC.

This clonotype was counted many times. The V and J genes are TRBV13 and TRBJ2-3; D is perhaps TRBD1 or TRBD2 (5 bases each). The CDR3 consists of 14 residues. The V end was cut by 2 bases, the J end by 2 bases, with 8 bases between. The germline CDR1 and CDR2 sequences are PRHDT and FYEKMQ (reference sequence). CDR3 region: CASSLRGTTDTQYF. CDR3 coding DNA: TGTGCCAGCAGCTTAAGAGGGACCACAGATACGCAGTATTTT.

The rearrangement joins TRBV12-3 or TRBV12-4 to TRBJ2-7; 7 bases agree with TRBD2. Near its end, the DNA agrees better with TRBJ2-5, so the J call may be wrong. CDR3 length: 18 residues. CDR3 in amino acids: CASSLSSSGLGSLETQYF. In nucleotides, the CDR3 is TGTGCCAGCAGTTTATCTTCCTCCGGACTAGGGTCGTTGGAGACCCAGTACTTC.

The V gene is TRBV7-3, the J gene TRBJ2-3; TRBD2 matches at 11 bases. The CDR3 extends over 16 amino acids. Germline V gene data show CDR1 as SGHTA and CDR2 as FQGTGA. The J segment lost 4 bases and the V segment lost 5 bases, leaving 8 bases of the junction unmatched. The CDR3 nucleotides read TGTGCCAGCAGCGAAACTGCACTAGCGGGAGCAGATACGCAGTATTTT. It yields the protein CASSETALAGADTQYF.